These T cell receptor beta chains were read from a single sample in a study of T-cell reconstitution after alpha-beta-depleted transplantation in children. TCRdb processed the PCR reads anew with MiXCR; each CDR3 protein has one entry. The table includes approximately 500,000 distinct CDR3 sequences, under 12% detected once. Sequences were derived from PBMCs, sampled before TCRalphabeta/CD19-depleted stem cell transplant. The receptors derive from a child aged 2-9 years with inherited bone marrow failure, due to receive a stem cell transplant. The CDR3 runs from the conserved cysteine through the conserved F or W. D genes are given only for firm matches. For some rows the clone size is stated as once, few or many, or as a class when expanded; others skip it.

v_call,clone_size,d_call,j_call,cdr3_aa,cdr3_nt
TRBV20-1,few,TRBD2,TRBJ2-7,CCARDGRLAGTYEQYF,TGCTGTGCTAGAGATGGGAGACTAGCGGGCACCTACGAGCAGTACTTC
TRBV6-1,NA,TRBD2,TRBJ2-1,CASSAKGLAGGPSYNEQFF,TGTGCCAGCAGTGCCAAGGGACTAGCGGGAGGGCCCTCCTACAATGAGCAGTTCTTC
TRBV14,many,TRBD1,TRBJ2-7,CASSQDWQGAREQYF,TGTGCCAGCAGCCAAGATTGGCAGGGGGCTAGGGAGCAGTACTTC
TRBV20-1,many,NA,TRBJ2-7,CSTERASNYEQYF,TGCAGTACCGAAAGGGCTTCCAACTACGAGCAGTACTTC
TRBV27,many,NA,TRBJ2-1,CASSSPSGNEQFF,TGTGCCAGCAGTTCCCCCTCTGGGAATGAGCAGTTCTTC
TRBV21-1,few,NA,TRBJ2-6,CASSRHLGQGLTGANVLTF,TGTGCCAGCAGCCGCCACCTGGGACAGGGATTAACTGGGGCCAACGTCCTGACTTTC
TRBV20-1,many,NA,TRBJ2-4,CSALVLAKNIQYF,TGCAGTGCTTTAGTACTAGCCAAAAACATTCAGTACTTC
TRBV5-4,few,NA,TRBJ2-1,CASSPGPPPSHNEQFF,TGTGCCAGCAGCCCGGGACCGCCACCCTCTCACAATGAGCAGTTCTTC
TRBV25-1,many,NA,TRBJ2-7,CASRGESYEQYF,TGTGCCAGCAGGGGGGAGTCCTACGAGCAGTACTTC
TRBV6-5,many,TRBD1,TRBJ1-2,CASSFYPGQTNYGYTF,TGTGCCAGCAGTTTCTATCCGGGACAGACGAACTATGGCTACACCTTC
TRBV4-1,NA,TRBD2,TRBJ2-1,CASSQGRTSGRLNEQFF,TGCGCCAGCAGCCAGGGGAGGACTAGCGGGAGACTCAATGAGCAGTTCTTC
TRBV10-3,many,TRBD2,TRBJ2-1,CAISDTGTSDEQFF,TGTGCCATCAGTGATACCGGGACTAGCGATGAGCAGTTCTTC
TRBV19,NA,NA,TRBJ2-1,CASSIGGMDEQFF,TGTGCCAGTAGTATAGGGGGGATGGATGAGCAGTTCTTC
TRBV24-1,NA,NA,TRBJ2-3,CATSLSRGSTDTQYF,TGTGCCACCAGTCTTTCTCGGGGTTCCACAGATACGCAGTATTTT
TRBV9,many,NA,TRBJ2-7,CASSVAPLTVEQYF,TGTGCCAGCAGCGTAGCCCCCCTGACAGTCGAGCAGTACTTC
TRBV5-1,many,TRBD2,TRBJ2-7,CASSLFSGAYEQYF,TGCGCCAGCAGCTTGTTTAGCGGGGCCTACGAGCAGTACTTC
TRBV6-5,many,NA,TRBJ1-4,CASSSGHPTNEKLFF,TGTGCCAGCAGTTCCGGACACCCAACTAATGAAAAACTGTTTTTT
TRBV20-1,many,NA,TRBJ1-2,CSARLSGGYTF,TGCAGTGCTAGATTGTCGGGAGGCTACACCTTC
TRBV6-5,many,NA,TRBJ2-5,CASRTRQARETQYF,TGTGCCAGCAGGACTCGACAGGCGAGAGAGACCCAGTACTTC
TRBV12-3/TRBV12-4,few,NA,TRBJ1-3,CASSRTSSGNTIYF,TGTGCCAGCAGCCGGACGAGCTCTGGAAACACCATATATTTT
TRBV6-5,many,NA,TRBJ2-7,CASSFYIPTVQRYEQYF,TGTGCCAGCAGTTTCTATATCCCGACGGTCCAAAGGTACGAGCAGTACTTC
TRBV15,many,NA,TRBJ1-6,CATSRGQGYNSPLHF,TGTGCCACCAGCAGAGGCCAGGGCTATAATTCACCCCTCCACTTT
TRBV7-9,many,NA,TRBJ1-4,CASSLSWFDRTNEKLFF,TGTGCCAGCAGCTTAAGTTGGTTTGACAGAACTAATGAAAAACTGTTTTTT
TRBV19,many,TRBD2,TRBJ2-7,CASSGSSGSSYEQYF,TGTGCCAGTAGTGGTAGTAGCGGGAGTTCCTACGAGCAGTACTTC
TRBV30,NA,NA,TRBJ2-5,CASGPGSQETQYF,TGTGCCTCAGGGCCCGGGAGCCAAGAGACCCAGTACTTC
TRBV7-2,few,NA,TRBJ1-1,CASSYTENTEAFF,TGTGCCAGCAGCTATACAGAGAACACTGAAGCTTTCTTT
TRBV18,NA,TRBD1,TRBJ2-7,CASSPTGTGAWKKYF,TGTGCCAGCTCACCGACCGGGACAGGGGCCTGGAAGAAGTACTTC
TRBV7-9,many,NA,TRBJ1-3,CASSDGIGNTIYF,TGTGCCAGCAGTGACGGAATTGGAAACACCATATATTTT
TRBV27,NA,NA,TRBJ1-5,CASGNQPQHF,TGTGCCAGCGGTAATCAGCCCCAGCATTTT
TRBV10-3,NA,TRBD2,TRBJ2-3,CAISGGASGSTDTQYF,TGTGCCATCAGTGGTGGGGCTAGCGGTAGTACAGATACGCAGTATTTT
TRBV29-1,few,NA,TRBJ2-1,CSVVYAETLNPLTYNEQFF,TGCAGCGTTGTGTACGCAGAGACTTTGAACCCTCTTACCTACAATGAGCAGTTCTTC
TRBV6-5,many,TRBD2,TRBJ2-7,CASTLGVAGDYEQYF,TGTGCCAGCACCCTCGGGGTAGCGGGAGATTACGAGCAGTACTTC
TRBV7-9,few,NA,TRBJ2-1,CASSHRTADVYNEQFF,TGTGCCAGCAGCCATAGGACAGCCGATGTCTACAATGAGCAGTTCTTC
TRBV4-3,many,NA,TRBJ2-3,CASSSQGYSTDTQYF,TGCGCCAGCAGCAGTCAGGGCTATAGCACAGATACGCAGTATTTT
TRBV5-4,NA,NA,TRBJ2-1,CASSSPRQGWGEQFF,TGTGCCAGCAGCTCACCTCGCCAGGGTTGGGGTGAGCAGTTCTTC
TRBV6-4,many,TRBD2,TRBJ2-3,CASPEPGGSTDTQYF,TGTGCCAGCCCCGAACCGGGGGGAAGCACAGATACGCAGTATTTT
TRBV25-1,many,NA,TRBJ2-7,CASSQSGFSSYEQYF,TGTGCCAGCAGTCAGAGCGGATTCAGCTCCTACGAGCAGTACTTC
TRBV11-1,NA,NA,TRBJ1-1,CASRGTKNTEAFF,TGTGCCAGCAGGGGGACCAAGAACACTGAAGCTTTCTTT
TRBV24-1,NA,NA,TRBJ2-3,CATSDLTAGSSDTQYF,TGTGCCACCAGTGATTTGACCGCCGGTAGCTCGGATACGCAGTATTTT
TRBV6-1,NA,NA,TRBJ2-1,CASCKTSSYNEQFF,TGTGCCAGTTGTAAGACTAGCTCCTACAATGAGCAGTTCTTC
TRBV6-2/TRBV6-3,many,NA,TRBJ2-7,CASSGSAWEQYF,TGTGCCAGCAGTGGGTCAGCCTGGGAGCAGTACTTC
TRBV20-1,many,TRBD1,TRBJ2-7,CSAIRTGLTYEQYF,TGCAGTGCTATCCGGACAGGCCTTACCTACGAGCAGTACTTC
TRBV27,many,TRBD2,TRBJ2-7,CASSSRGASGPTGYEQYF,TGTGCCAGCAGCTCCCGTGGAGCTAGCGGGCCCACGGGTTACGAGCAGTACTTC
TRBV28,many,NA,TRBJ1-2,CASSFEGEANYGYTF,TGTGCCAGCAGTTTTGAGGGGGAAGCTAACTATGGCTACACCTTC
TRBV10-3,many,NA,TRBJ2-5,CAISDRDTQETQYF,TGTGCCATCAGTGACCGGGACACCCAAGAGACCCAGTACTTC
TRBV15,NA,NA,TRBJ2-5,CATSRGHPERETQYF,TGTGCCACCAGCCGCGGACACCCGGAGCGAGAGACCCAGTACTTC
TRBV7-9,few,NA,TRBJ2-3,CASGQPTDTQYF,TGTGCCAGCGGACAGCCCACAGATACGCAGTATTTT
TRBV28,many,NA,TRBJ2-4,CASSPGWSWATDKNIQYF,TGTGCCAGCAGTCCTGGTTGGTCCTGGGCGACTGACAAAAACATTCAGTACTTC